This T cell receptor beta chain came from a study of cytomegalovirus exposure and HLA in healthy donors. Measured with immunoSEQ multiplex PCR; TCRdb has only the in-frame clones, and not every one. The sample holds 150,000 to 200,000 clones, about 84% seen once. In germline, CDR1 is MNHNY, CDR2 SVGAGI (reference sequence). V shed 6 bases and J shed 5 bases, with 17 bases lying between them. The CDR3 loop spans 15 amino acids. Study findings and constraints: While the bulk of TCR sequences proved rare, some public TCRs turned up in many donors.

To note about this clone: Its antigen is unknown.

The chain links TRBV6-6 to TRBJ2-1; tentatively, D is TRBD1 (5 bases). The origin of this receptor is a woman between 18 and 29 years old in good health and CMV-seronegative. Material: PBMCs. In DNA form, the CDR3 reads TGTGCCAGCAGGGGGCTACAACTTACAGACAATGAGCAGTTCTTC. Residues: CASRGLQLTDNEQFF.